This TCR beta chain was profiled in a study of blood T cell repertoires in COVID-19. Clinical histories supplied by participants themselves formed the basis of cohort assignment. Sequencing was performed with immunoSEQ multiplex PCR; in TCRdb, only in-frame clones are kept and a portion is missing. The repertoire has about 320,000 clones, approximately 91% of them found once; the top ten carry around 3.9%. The V gene lost 5 bases and the J gene lost 5 bases, with 18 bases spanning the gap. CDR3 length: 15 residues. CDR1 MDHEN and CDR2 SYDVKM come from the germline V gene. Source material: PBMCs or T cells enriched from blood (not recorded which). The sequence was obtained from a woman in her 30s who had been exposed to COVID-19. The chain recombines TRBV28 with TRBJ1-1; a possible D gene is TRBD1 (6 bases). The CDR3 protein is CASSPPTGWGTEAFF. CDR3 DNA sequence: TGTGCCAGCAGTCCTCCGACAGGCTGGGGGACTGAAGCTTTCTTT.